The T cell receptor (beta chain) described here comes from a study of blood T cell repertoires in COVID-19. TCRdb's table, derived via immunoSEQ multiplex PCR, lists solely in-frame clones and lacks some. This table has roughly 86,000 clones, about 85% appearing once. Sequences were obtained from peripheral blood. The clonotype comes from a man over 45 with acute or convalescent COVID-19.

CDR3 loop: CASSFGQGFSEQYF. The DNA of the CDR3 is TGTGCCAGCAGCTTCGGACAGGGTTTCTCCGAGCAGTACTTC. V and J are TRBV7-2 and TRBJ2-7; 8 bases line up with TRBD1. Germline-derived CDR1 and CDR2 are SGHTA and FQGNSA. CDR3 size: 14 residues. The V segment lost 3 bases and the J segment 6 bases; nucleotides outside the gene matches: 7.